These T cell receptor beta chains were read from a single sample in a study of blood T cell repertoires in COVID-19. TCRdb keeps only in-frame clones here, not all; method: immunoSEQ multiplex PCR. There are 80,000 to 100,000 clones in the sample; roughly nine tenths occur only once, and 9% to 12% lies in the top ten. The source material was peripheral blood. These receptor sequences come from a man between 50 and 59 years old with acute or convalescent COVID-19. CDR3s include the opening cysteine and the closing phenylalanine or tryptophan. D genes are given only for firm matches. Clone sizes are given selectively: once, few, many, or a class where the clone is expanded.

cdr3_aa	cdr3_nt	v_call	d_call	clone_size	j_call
CASSLDEVSGNTIYF	TGTGCCAGTAGTCTTGATGAGGTCTCTGGAAACACCATATATTTT	TRBV6-6	.	.	TRBJ1-3
CASRATGTGDTEAFF	TGTGCCAGCAGGGCAACCGGGACAGGGGACACTGAAGCTTTCTTT	TRBV2	TRBD1	.	TRBJ1-1
CASTPEANTEAFF	TGTGCCAGCACCCCCGAGGCGAACACTGAAGCTTTCTTT	TRBV12-3/TRBV12-4	.	.	TRBJ1-1
CASSYSSYNSPLHF	TGTGCCAGCAGTTATAGCTCCTATAATTCACCCCTCCACTTT	TRBV6-5	.	.	TRBJ1-6
CASSDYQGSSYGYTF	TGTGCCAGCAGTGACTACCAGGGGTCTAGCTATGGCTACACCTTC	TRBV6-4	.	.	TRBJ1-2
CASSPLEGTSQETQYF	TGTGCCAGCAGCCCCCTTGAGGGGACTTCCCAAGAGACCCAGTACTTC	TRBV3-1/TRBV3-2	.	.	TRBJ2-5
CASSLASGRTYEQYF	TGTGCCAGCAGCTTAGCCAGCGGGAGAACCTACGAGCAGTACTTC	TRBV11-2	TRBD2	.	TRBJ2-7
CASSPRQGAAGGYTF	TGTGCCAGCAGCCCAAGACAGGGGGCGGCGGGAGGCTACACCTTC	TRBV7-2	TRBD1	once	TRBJ1-2
CASLGDFAARTYNEQFF	TGTGCCAGCTTAGGGGACTTTGCGGCCCGGACCTACAATGAGCAGTTCTTC	TRBV18	.	.	TRBJ2-1
CATSGEPGLAHEQFF	TGTGCCACCAGTGGAGAGCCGGGACTAGCCCATGAGCAGTTCTTC	TRBV24-1	TRBD2	.	TRBJ2-1
CASIPGRVGELFF	TGTGCCAGCATTCCAGGGAGGGTCGGGGAGCTGTTTTTT	TRBV6-5	TRBD2	.	TRBJ2-2
CSGRTSGNSYEQYF	TGCAGCGGACGGACTAGCGGGAATTCCTACGAGCAGTACTTC	TRBV29-1	TRBD2	.	TRBJ2-7
CASRSADRPTEAFF	TGTGCCAGCAGATCCGCCGACAGGCCCACTGAAGCTTTCTTT	TRBV6-5	.	.	TRBJ1-1
CASSYSQGGEQYF	TGTGCCAGCAGTTACTCACAGGGGGGCGAGCAGTACTTC	TRBV6-5	TRBD1	.	TRBJ2-7
CASSQELRGYPYEQYF	TGTGCCAGCAGCCAAGAATTGCGGGGTTATCCCTACGAGCAGTACTTC	TRBV14	.	.	TRBJ2-7
CASSVEVAGYNEQFF	TGTGCCAGCAGCGTAGAGGTAGCGGGATACAATGAGCAGTTCTTC	TRBV9	TRBD2	.	TRBJ2-1
CASSEYPGQGDGYTF	TGTGCCAGCAGCGAATATCCCGGACAGGGGGACGGCTACACCTTC	TRBV2	TRBD1	.	TRBJ1-2
CATSATTSASTDTQYF	TGTGCCACCAGTGCCACGACTAGCGCGAGCACAGATACGCAGTATTTT	TRBV24-1	TRBD2	.	TRBJ2-3
CASQGEGVKAEQYF	TGTGCCAGCCAAGGGGAAGGGGTTAAGGCCGAGCAGTACTTC	TRBV6-5	.	.	TRBJ2-7
CASSPEVAGGYTF	TGTGCCAGCAGCCCAGAAGTCGCGGGTGGCTACACCTTC	TRBV5-5	.	few	TRBJ1-2
CASSQVSYEQYF	TGTGCCAGCAGCCAAGTTAGCTACGAGCAGTACTTC	TRBV3-1/TRBV3-2	.	.	TRBJ2-7
CASGTGGADTQYF	TGTGCCAGTGGGACAGGGGGCGCAGATACGCAGTATTTT	TRBV19	TRBD1	.	TRBJ2-3
CASSLKGAYEQYF	TGTGCCAGCAGCTTGAAGGGGGCCTACGAGCAGTACTTC	TRBV5-8	.	.	TRBJ2-7
CASSSLGTGGYNEQFF	TGTGCCAGCAGCTCCTTAGGGACAGGCGGCTACAATGAGCAGTTCTTC	TRBV11-2	TRBD1	.	TRBJ2-1
CASSFVAGTGKRNQPQHF	TGTGCCAGCAGTTTTGTGGCCGGGACAGGGAAGAGAAACCAGCCCCAGCATTTT	TRBV28	TRBD1	.	TRBJ1-5
CASSASDRVHGYTF	TGTGCCAGCAGCGCATCGGACAGGGTTCATGGCTACACCTTC	TRBV5-8	TRBD1	few	TRBJ1-2
CASSIERTASNQPQHF	TGTGCCAGTAGTATAGAGAGGACAGCTAGCAATCAGCCCCAGCATTTT	TRBV19	.	.	TRBJ1-5
CASSYSTREEDTQYF	TGTGCCAGCAGTTACTCGACACGGGAGGAAGATACGCAGTATTTT	TRBV6-5	TRBD2	.	TRBJ2-3
CASSEAWTSDEQYF	TGTGCCAGCAGTGAAGCCTGGACTAGCGACGAGCAGTACTTC	TRBV6-1	TRBD2	.	TRBJ2-7
CASSPQGNYQPQHF	TGTGCCAGCAGCCCACAGGGGAACTATCAGCCCCAGCATTTT	TRBV27	TRBD1	.	TRBJ1-5
CASSYTGQGSGYTF	TGTGCCAGCAGTTACACCGGACAGGGCTCTGGCTACACCTTC	TRBV6-5	TRBD1	once	TRBJ1-2
CASSESGGLSYEQYF	TGTGCCAGCAGTGAATCCGGAGGCCTCTCCTACGAGCAGTACTTC	TRBV25-1	.	.	TRBJ2-7